The subject of this entry is one T cell receptor (beta chain). Sequenced by immunoSEQ multiplex PCR; TCRdb stores in-frame clones only, minus some. This table holds 50,000 or so clones, around 69% found once. This CDR3 contains 15 residues. The germline gives CDR1 SNHLY, CDR2 FYNNEI. Trimming cost V 4 bases and J 1 base, with 10 bases left between them. This sample is part of a study of radiotherapy plus CTLA-4 blockade in lung cancer. This material consisted of peripheral blood, taken from a patient treated with radiotherapy plus ipilimumab. V usage is TRBV2 and J usage is TRBJ2-2; the D gene is possibly TRBD2 (5 bases). The TCR sequence derives from a human donor with non-small cell lung cancer who had stable disease on radiotherapy plus ipilimumab. CDR3 coding DNA: TGTGCCAGCAGTGGTCTCGCGGGGAACACCGGGGAGCTGTTTTTT. Protein product: CASSGLAGNTGELFF.